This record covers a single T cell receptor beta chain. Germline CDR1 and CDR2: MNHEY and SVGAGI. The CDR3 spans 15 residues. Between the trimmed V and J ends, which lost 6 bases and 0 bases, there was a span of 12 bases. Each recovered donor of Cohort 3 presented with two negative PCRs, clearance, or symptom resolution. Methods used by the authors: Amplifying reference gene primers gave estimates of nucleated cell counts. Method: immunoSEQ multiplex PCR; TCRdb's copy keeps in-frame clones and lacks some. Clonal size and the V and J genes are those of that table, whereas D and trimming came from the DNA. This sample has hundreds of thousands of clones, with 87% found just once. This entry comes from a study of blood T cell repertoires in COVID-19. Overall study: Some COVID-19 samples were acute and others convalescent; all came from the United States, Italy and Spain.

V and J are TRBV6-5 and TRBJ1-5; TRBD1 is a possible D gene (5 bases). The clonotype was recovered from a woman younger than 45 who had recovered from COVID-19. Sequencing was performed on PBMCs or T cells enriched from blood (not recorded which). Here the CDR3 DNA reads TGTGCCAGCAGGATTAAGACAGTTAGCAATCAGCCCCAGCATTTT. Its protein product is CASRIKTVSNQPQHF.